These T cell receptor beta chains were read from a single sample in a study of blood T cell repertoires in COVID-19. The protocol was immunoSEQ multiplex PCR, while the TCRdb copy is restricted to in-frame clones and leaves out a portion. The table has about 97,000 clones, around 87% seen once. What was sequenced was peripheral blood. The source of these receptors is a human donor in a cohort sampled during active COVID-19. The CDR3 runs from the conserved cysteine through the conserved F or W. Fields, in order: CDR3 length, J gene, D gene, clone size, V gene, CDR3 protein, CDR3 DNA. The D gene is left open where the match is weak. Expanded clones get a size class; other rows say once, few or many, or leave the size out.

13,TRBJ1-1,TRBD1,.,TRBV5-4,CASSGQGRTEAFF,TGTGCCAGCAGCGGACAGGGGAGGACTGAAGCTTTCTTT
15,TRBJ2-7,TRBD2,.,TRBV6-5,CASSYSSLAGYEQYF,TGTGCCAGCAGTTACTCGAGTCTAGCGGGTTACGAGCAGTACTTC
17,TRBJ2-6,TRBD1,.,TRBV9,CASSVGQGYSGANVLTF,TGTGCCAGCAGCGTGGGACAGGGATACTCTGGGGCCAACGTCCTGACTTTC
11,TRBJ1-4,.,.,TRBV19,CASTNMMELFF,TGTGCCAGTACCAACATGATGGAACTGTTTTTT
20,TRBJ2-1,TRBD2,.,TRBV14,CASSQVFRTGLAGALNEQFF,TGTGCCAGCAGCCAAGTTTTCCGGACGGGACTAGCGGGAGCTCTCAATGAGCAGTTCTTC
15,TRBJ2-1,TRBD2,.,TRBV19,CASSGLAGVYNEQFF,TGTGCCAGTAGTGGACTAGCGGGCGTCTACAATGAGCAGTTCTTC
13,TRBJ2-2,.,.,TRBV9,CASSVASEGELFF,TGTGCCAGCAGCGTAGCTTCGGAGGGGGAGCTGTTTTTT
15,TRBJ1-2,TRBD1,.,TRBV6-5,CASSYLRDRGYGYTF,TGTGCCAGCAGTTACTTACGGGACAGGGGCTATGGCTACACCTTC
16,TRBJ2-6,.,.,TRBV28,CASRLQGTPGANVLTF,TGTGCCAGCAGGCTACAGGGTACTCCTGGGGCCAACGTCCTGACTTTC
13,TRBJ2-1,TRBD1,.,TRBV18,CASSLKQGSEQFF,TGTGCCAGCTCACTCAAACAGGGGTCTGAGCAGTTCTTC
12,TRBJ2-7,.,.,TRBV2,CASSDYLYEQYF,TGTGCCAGCAGTGATTATCTCTACGAGCAGTACTTC
15,TRBJ1-5,TRBD1,.,TRBV2,CASSESGQGGQPQHF,TGTGCCAGCAGTGAATCGGGACAGGGTGGTCAGCCCCAGCATTTT
15,TRBJ2-1,TRBD2,.,TRBV24-1,CATSDPSGRANEQFF,TGTGCCACCAGTGACCCCAGCGGGAGGGCGAATGAGCAGTTCTTC
13,TRBJ1-2,.,few,TRBV7-9,CASSLGGTDGYTF,TGTGCCAGCAGCTTAGGGGGCACGGACGGCTACACCTTC
15,TRBJ2-7,.,.,TRBV27,CASSSPGSSSYEQYF,TGTGCCAGCAGTTCTCCCGGGTCTTCCTCCTACGAGCAGTACTTC
16,TRBJ2-5,TRBD2,.,TRBV20-1,CSASLAGVSGQETQYF,TGCAGTGCTAGTCTAGCGGGAGTGTCGGGGCAAGAGACCCAGTACTTC
14,TRBJ1-2,.,.,TRBV19,CASNSGGFNYGYTF,TGTGCCAGCAATTCGGGGGGGTTCAACTATGGCTACACCTTC
13,TRBJ2-7,TRBD2,.,TRBV12-3/TRBV12-4,CASSLFGEGEQYF,TGTGCCAGCAGTTTATTTGGGGAGGGGGAGCAGTACTTC
15,TRBJ1-6,.,.,TRBV9,CASSVAEGYFSPLHF,TGTGCCAGCAGCGTAGCTGAGGGCTACTTCTCACCCCTCCACTTT
15,TRBJ2-1,TRBD2,.,TRBV23-1,CASSQSGSGRAGQFF,TGCGCCAGCAGTCAATCGGGGAGCGGGAGGGCCGGGCAGTTCTTC
13,TRBJ2-5,TRBD2,.,TRBV28,CASGPSGQETQYF,TGTGCCAGCGGGCCTAGCGGCCAAGAGACCCAGTACTTC
14,TRBJ1-1,TRBD1,.,TRBV5-1,CASKRTGGDTEAFF,TGCGCCAGCAAGAGAACAGGGGGGGACACTGAAGCTTTCTTT
20,TRBJ1-3,.,.,TRBV28,CASSHQRDKGEGSSGNTIYF,TGTGCCAGCAGTCACCAACGGGACAAGGGCGAGGGGAGCTCTGGAAACACCATATATTTT
15,TRBJ1-5,TRBD1,.,TRBV7-9,CASSPMDRVNQPQHF,TGTGCCAGCAGCCCAATGGACAGGGTCAATCAGCCCCAGCATTTT
14,TRBJ1-5,.,once,TRBV28,CASSLSAGDQPQHF,TGTGCCAGCAGTTTATCTGCAGGGGATCAGCCCCAGCATTTT
13,TRBJ2-7,.,once,TRBV11-2,CASSLVTGDEQYF,TGTGCCAGCAGCTTAGTGACGGGGGACGAGCAGTACTTC
13,TRBJ1-1,.,.,TRBV19,CASSLSRNTEAFF,TGTGCCAGTAGTCTCAGTCGAAACACTGAAGCTTTCTTT
16,TRBJ2-2,TRBD2,.,TRBV9,CASSVVLAGAAGELFF,TGTGCCAGCAGCGTAGTTCTAGCGGGAGCGGCCGGGGAGCTGTTTTTT
12,TRBJ1-4,.,.,TRBV2,CAGGALWEKLFF,TGTGCCGGGGGGGCCCTTTGGGAAAAACTGTTTTTT
14,TRBJ2-7,TRBD1,.,TRBV24-1,CATSDPRTGAGQYF,TGTGCCACCAGTGACCCAAGGACAGGGGCGGGGCAGTACTTC
14,TRBJ1-4,.,once,TRBV7-6,CASSLGKEAEKLFF,TGTGCCAGCAGCTTAGGAAAGGAGGCGGAAAAACTGTTTTTT
14,TRBJ1-2,.,.,TRBV19,CASSMLNNLGGYTF,TGTGCCAGTAGTATGCTGAACAACCTAGGAGGCTACACCTTC
16,TRBJ2-7,TRBD2,once,TRBV7-2,CASSLVGLAGEYEQYF,TGTGCCAGCAGCTTAGTCGGACTAGCGGGAGAGTACGAGCAGTACTTC
14,TRBJ2-5,TRBD2,.,TRBV19,CASSHSGAAETQYF,TGTGCCAGTAGTCATAGCGGGGCTGCGGAGACCCAGTACTTC
16,TRBJ1-2,TRBD1,.,TRBV4-3,CASSPVRGQGNYGYTF,TGCGCCAGCAGCCCAGTAAGGGGACAGGGCAACTATGGCTACACCTTC
15,TRBJ2-5,.,once,TRBV5-1,CASSVELGAQETQYF,TGCGCCAGCAGCGTCGAGCTTGGGGCCCAAGAGACCCAGTACTTC
15,TRBJ1-5,.,.,TRBV3-1/TRBV3-2,CASSQDARLNQPQHF,TGTGCCAGCAGCCAAGATGCCAGACTAAATCAGCCCCAGCATTTT
13,TRBJ1-2,.,.,TRBV7-9,CASSPGGQYGYTF,TGTGCCAGCAGCCCGGGGGGGCAGTATGGCTACACCTTC
14,TRBJ2-5,.,.,TRBV2,CASRGAAAVETQYF,TGTGCCAGCAGAGGTGCCGCGGCGGTAGAGACCCAGTACTTC
17,TRBJ2-3,.,.,TRBV6-6,CASSPTTGGVGTDTQYF,TGTGCCAGCAGTCCGACGACAGGAGGCGTTGGCACAGATACGCAGTATTTT
14,TRBJ2-7,TRBD1,.,TRBV7-3,CASSPRQGTYEQYF,TGTGCCAGCAGCCCCCGACAGGGGACTTACGAGCAGTACTTC
11,TRBJ2-7,.,.,TRBV6-5,CASSGGLEQYF,TGTGCCAGCAGCGGCGGTCTCGAGCAGTACTTC
12,TRBJ2-7,.,.,TRBV28,CASSSGSSRQYF,TGTGCCAGCAGTTCCGGGTCTTCTAGGCAGTACTTC
13,TRBJ2-5,TRBD1,.,TRBV29-1,CSVRQGGKETQYF,TGCAGCGTTCGACAGGGGGGAAAAGAGACCCAGTACTTC
16,TRBJ2-7,TRBD1,.,TRBV3-1/TRBV3-2,CASSHRTGASGYEQYF,TGTGCCAGCAGCCACCGCACAGGGGCCAGCGGCTACGAGCAGTACTTC
15,TRBJ1-2,TRBD1,.,TRBV4-2,CASSREPGQGADYTF,TGTGCCAGCAGCCGAGAGCCGGGACAGGGGGCTGACTACACCTTC
16,TRBJ1-1,TRBD1,.,TRBV19,CASSMSRQGGNTEAFF,TGTGCCAGTAGTATGTCCCGACAGGGAGGGAACACTGAAGCTTTCTTT
14,TRBJ2-1,TRBD1,once,TRBV11-1,CASSSRTGPNEQFF,TGTGCCAGCAGCTCCAGGACAGGCCCAAATGAGCAGTTCTTC
16,TRBJ2-5,TRBD2,.,TRBV9,CASSVEGRDWLETQYF,TGTGCCAGCAGCGTAGAGGGGAGGGATTGGTTAGAGACCCAGTACTTC
17,TRBJ2-3,TRBD2,.,TRBV4-1,CASSQDQRGAITDTQYF,TGCGCCAGCAGCCAAGACCAGCGGGGGGCCATCACAGATACGCAGTATTTT
13,TRBJ1-1,.,.,TRBV12-3/TRBV12-4,CASIITYQGEAFF,TGTGCCAGCATAATCACCTATCAGGGAGAAGCTTTCTTT
13,TRBJ2-1,TRBD2,.,TRBV24-1,CATSEREYNEQFF,TGTGCCACCAGTGAGCGGGAGTACAATGAGCAGTTCTTC
16,TRBJ2-2,TRBD1,once,TRBV6-2/TRBV6-3,CASTPMGQGHTGELFF,TGTGCCAGCACCCCCATGGGACAGGGGCACACCGGGGAGCTGTTTTTT
14,TRBJ2-7,.,.,TRBV19,CASSRRQNSYEQYF,TGTGCCAGTAGTAGACGACAGAACTCCTACGAGCAGTACTTC
16,TRBJ1-5,TRBD1,.,TRBV7-2,CASSVTGGSGNQPQHF,TGTGCCAGCAGCGTTACAGGGGGCTCGGGCAATCAGCCCCAGCATTTT
14,TRBJ1-5,.,.,TRBV2,CASTLQGFDQPQHF,TGTGCCAGCACCTTACAGGGATTCGATCAGCCCCAGCATTTT
14,TRBJ1-1,TRBD1,.,TRBV29-1,CSVDSRGLGTEAFF,TGCAGCGTTGATTCCAGGGGGCTAGGTACTGAAGCTTTCTTT
17,TRBJ2-3,TRBD2,.,TRBV7-9,CASSLVLAGGGTDTQYF,TGTGCCAGCAGCTTAGTCCTAGCGGGAGGCGGCACAGATACGCAGTATTTT
16,TRBJ2-3,TRBD1,.,TRBV5-1,CASSLYGTGSTDTQYF,TGCGCCAGCAGCTTGTACGGGACAGGAAGCACAGATACGCAGTATTTT